These 32 T cell receptor beta chains came from one sample sequenced in a study of blood T cells in healthy people across ages (dated by TCRdb to the mid-2010s). Libraries came from 5' RACE. The sequencer was an Illumina HiSeq 2500. A second PCR of about 6 to 11 cycles was run with a J-beta primer mix and a sample-barcoded 5' primer. TCRdb's own reprocessing of the public reads used fastp at Q25 and MiXCR and kept productive beta chains. All rows with the same CDR3 protein become a single entry with the most common DNA and genes. The sample yields 650,000 to 800,000 distinct CDR3 sequences; approximately 52% were counted once. The ten largest clonotypes hold 13% of the sample. The sequenced sample consisted of blood. These receptor sequences come from a woman of 80 years or more in good health.

Note on this clonotype: The junction and the germline gene differ at one end; a read error may be behind it. The chain is built from TRBV28 and TRBJ1-2; the D is unclear. Germline V gene sequence: CDR1 MDHEN, CDR2 SYDVKM. There are 12 residues in the CDR3. The CDR3: CASSDGPDGHTF. CDR3 nucleotides: TGTGCCAGCAGTGACGGACCGGATGGCCACACCTTC.

This clonotype was picked up a small number of times. The junction differs from germline at one of its ends, possibly a read error. The chain carries TRBV7-3 and TRBJ2-5; 9 nucleotides match TRBD2. Germline V gene data show CDR1 as SGHTA and CDR2 as FQGTGA. CDR3 length: 14 residues. The CDR3 is CAGSLSAGGETQYF. CDR3 nucleotides: TGTGCCGGCAGCTTATCTGCGGGAGGGGAGACCCAGTACTTC.

As concerns this clonotype: This clone may be a read error of a much larger clone one base away. The genes are TRBV20-1 and TRBJ2-1; no firm D call. Trimming took 6 bases from V and 0 from J, leaving 12 bases between them. The germline V gene has CDR1 DFQATT and CDR2 SNEGSKA (reference sequence). CDR3 length: 14 amino acids. CDR3 sequence reads: CSAPLGSSYNEQFF. The CDR3 DNA follows: TGCAGTGCCCCCTTGGGCAGCTCCTACAATGAGCAGTTCTTC.

J is TRBJ1-2 and V is TRBV7-9, with 10 bases identical to TRBD1. Trimming removed 5 bases from V and 4 bases from J; junction bases left unmatched: 4. Per the germline V gene, CDR1 is SEHNR and CDR2 is FQNEAQ (reference sequence). The CDR3 totals 14 residues. CDR3 sequence reads: CASSLRTGGYGYTF. Written as DNA, the CDR3 is TGTGCCAGCAGCCTCAGGACAGGGGGCTATGGCTACACCTTC.

The chain joins TRBV4-1 to TRBJ2-2; 8 bases align to TRBD1. The trim removed 2 bases at V and 4 bases at J, leaving 9 bases unmatched. Germline V gene lookup returns CDR1 MGHRA and CDR2 YSYEKL. The CDR3 totals 17 residues. Here the CDR3 reads CASSQSSGTGRTGELFF. The CDR3 region has the DNA TGCGCCAGCAGCCAATCGTCCGGGACAGGTCGCACCGGGGAGCTGTTTTTT.

There are a few counts of this clonotype. The rearrangement links TRBV20-1 to TRBJ1-1; D gene unclear. The CDR3 has 12 amino acids. CDR1 DFQATT and CDR2 SNEGSKA come from the germline V gene (reference sequence). Trimming cost V 6 bases and J 3 bases, with 11 bases left between them. The CDR3 nucleotides read TGCAGTGCCGTCCCTTGGGACACTGAAGCTTTCTTT. This encodes CSAVPWDTEAFF.

This clonotype was counted ten times or more. The chain has TRBV5-1 and TRBJ2-4, with D possibly TRBD2 on 6 matching bases. Germline CDR1 SGHRS, CDR2 YFSETQ. The CDR3 contains 14 residues. The germline V and J ends were trimmed by 3 bases and 6 bases, with 13 bases remaining between them. The CDR3 sequence is CASSWGERGNIQYF. In nucleotides, the CDR3 is TGCGCCAGCAGCTGGGGGGAAAGGGGAAACATTCAGTACTTC. The whole variable domain, remainder taken from reference TRBV5-1 and TRBJ2-4, is KAGVTQTPRYLIKTRGQQVTLSCSPISGHRSVSWYQQTPGQGLQFLFEYFSETQRNKGNFPGRFSGRQFSNSRSEMNVSTLELGDSALYLCASSWGERGNIQYFGAGTRLSVL.

Many counts were recorded for this clonotype. This rearrangement joins TRBV20-1 to TRBJ2-1; 7 bases agree with TRBD1. The CDR3 runs to 15 residues. CDR1 and CDR2 (germline): DFQATT, SNEGSKA (reference sequence). Losses at the gene ends were 0 bases for V and 1 base for J; bases not matched to a gene: 3. The CDR3 sequence: CSAREPGGSYNEQFF. CDR3 bases: TGCAGTGCTAGAGAGCCAGGGGGATCCTACAATGAGCAGTTCTTC.

This clonotype was seen more than once but under ten times. The rearrangement joins TRBV25-1 to TRBJ1-3; D gene unclear. This CDR3 has 12 amino acids. The V gene lost 5 bases and the J gene lost 4 bases, with 6 bases spanning the gap. Looked up from germline, CDR1 is MGHDK and CDR2 is SYGVNS. CDR3 protein: CASSLLGNTIYF. CDR3 sequence (DNA): TGTGCCAGCAGTCTCCTAGGAAACACCATATATTTT.

This clonotype was picked up many times. V is TRBV29-1 and J is TRBJ1-2; no definite D call. The V gene's germline CDR1 is SQVTM and CDR2 ANQGSEA. Trimming cost V 4 bases and J 8 bases, with 14 bases left between them. The CDR3 length is 12 residues. CDR3 region: CSVGGTVLGYTF. The CDR3 bases are TGCAGCGTTGGGGGTACAGTATTAGGCTACACCTTC.

As for this clonotype: A much larger clone sits a single nucleotide away, making a read error possible. The chain employs TRBV6-6 and TRBJ2-1; maybe TRBD2 (7 bases). The CDR3 is 13 residues long. Trimming removed 8 bases from V and 10 bases from J, with 18 bases in between. The V gene's germline CDR1 is MNHNY and CDR2 SVGAGI (reference sequence). The CDR3 DNA reads TGTGCCAGCGCCAGAGGCGGGGGCAAGGAGCAGTTCTTC. This codes for CASARGGGKEQFF.

This clonotype appeared once. A read error is possible here, since a much larger clone lies one base away. V usage is TRBV3-1 and J usage is TRBJ2-1, with D perhaps given as TRBD1 or TRBD2 (5 bases each). V lost 4 bases, J lost 3 bases, and 19 bases lay in between. The CDR3 runs 17 residues. The V gene's germline CDR1 is LGHDT and CDR2 YNNKEL (reference sequence). As DNA, the CDR3 is TGTGCCAGCAGCCCCCGGATTGGGGGAGAGCGCTACAATGAGCAGTTCTTC. Translation gives CASSPRIGGERYNEQFF.

The chain is built from TRBV18 and TRBJ2-5; 7 bases map to TRBD2. Germline V gene data show CDR1 as KGHSH and CDR2 as LQKENI. This CDR3 comprises 11 residues. V was pared by 2 bases and J by 13 bases, with 4 bases of the junction left unmatched. CDR3 sequence: CASSPGGGLYF. As DNA, the CDR3 is TGTGCCAGCTCACCAGGGGGGGGACTGTACTTC.

This clonotype was recorded many times. The chain joins TRBV25-1 to TRBJ2-3; D is possibly TRBD1 or TRBD2 (6 bases each). The CDR3 consists of 15 residues. V was clipped by 5 bases and J by 3 bases, with 15 bases between them. In germline, CDR1 is MGHDK, CDR2 SYGVNS. CDR3 sequence (DNA): TGTGCCAGCAGTCGTAGCCGGGGGCTAACAGATACGCAGTATTTT. Translated, it gives CASSRSRGLTDTQYF.

There are many counts of this clonotype. This sequence joins TRBV29-1 and TRBJ2-1; 9 bases match TRBD1. The germline V gene has CDR1 SQVTM and CDR2 ANQGSEA. The CDR3 runs to 15 residues. Trimming removed 4 bases from V and 6 bases from J; junction bases left unmatched: 10. The CDR3 nucleotides read TGCAGCGTTGGCCGGACAGGGGTCCTGGGCAATGAGCAGTTCTTC. It specifies CSVGRTGVLGNEQFF.

At least ten counts were recorded for this clonotype. The chain joins TRBV6-6 to TRBJ1-1, with D tentatively TRBD1 (5 bases). Germline loops: CDR1 MNHNY, CDR2 SVGAGI (reference sequence). Deletions cut 4 bases from V and 3 bases from J, with 15 bases between. The CDR3 is made up of 15 amino acids. CDR3 DNA sequence: TGTGCCAGCAGTTCCCCGGGACTGACTTACACTGAAGCTTTCTTT. Translating it yields CASSSPGLTYTEAFF.

V usage is TRBV25-1 and J usage is TRBJ2-3; D is perhaps TRBD1 (10 bases). The CDR3 covers 16 residues. The germline V and J ends were trimmed by 11 bases and 4 bases, with 25 bases remaining between them. The germline CDR1 and CDR2 sequences are MGHDK and SYGVNS. The CDR3 loop reads CAAGGGETGGPDTQYF. The CDR3 DNA follows: TGTGCCGCGGGAGGGGGAGAGACAGGGGGCCCAGATACGCAGTATTTT.

The gene calls are TRBV28 and TRBJ1-5; no firm D call. The V gene lost 10 bases and the J gene lost 4 bases, with 23 bases spanning the gap. The CDR3 consists of 16 residues. From germline, CDR1 is MDHEN and CDR2 SYDVKM. The CDR3 region has the DNA TGTGCCATTACCCGAGGGTTTAGTGTACGAAATCAGCCCCAGCATTTT. It translates to CAITRGFSVRNQPQHF.

This clonotype was detected many times. The V and J genes are TRBV25-1 and TRBJ1-2; 8 nucleotides align to TRBD1. After removal of 7 bases from V and 2 bases from J, the junction contained 3 bases not matched to a gene. Germline CDR1 and CDR2: MGHDK and SYGVNS. The CDR3 contains 13 residues. For the CDR3, the DNA is TGTGCCAGCACCCGACAGGGGAACTATGGCTACACCTTC. Residues: CASTRQGNYGYTF.

This clonotype was observed a single time. This sequence joins TRBV29-1 and TRBJ2-4; TRBD2 agrees at 7 bases. The J call may not be correct, given that the DNA end is closer to TRBJ2-7. In germline, CDR1 is SQVTM, CDR2 ANQGSEA. This CDR3 contains 14 residues. CDR3 amino acids: CSVERRAGGYEQYF. The CDR3 coding sequence is TGCAGCGTTGAAAGAAGGGCCGGGGGGTACGAGCAGTACTTC.

The V call is TRBV28, the J call TRBJ2-3; 10 bases are a match to TRBD2. The CDR3 sequence is 13 residues long. The trim removed 5 bases at V and 14 bases at J, leaving 10 bases unmatched. The germline V gene has CDR1 MDHEN and CDR2 SYDVKM. The CDR3, as DNA: TGTGCCAGCAGTCCGCCCGCTAGCGGGAGTCCGTATTTT. This sequence encodes CASSPPASGSPYF.

This chain uses TRBV7-9 with TRBJ2-3; D is unclear. Trimming cost V 5 bases and J 6 bases, with 15 bases left between them. Per germline, CDR1 SEHNR and CDR2 FQNEAQ (reference sequence). The CDR3 totals 14 residues. The CDR3 loop reads CASSPPTRPDTQYF. CDR3 coding DNA: TGTGCCAGCAGCCCCCCGACCCGCCCCGATACGCAGTATTTT. The full variable domain, completed using reference TRBV7-9 and TRBJ2-3, is DTGVSQNPRHKITKRGQNVTFRCDPISEHNRLYWYRQTLGQGPEFLTYFQNEAQLEKSRLLSDRFSAERPKGSFSTLEIQRTEQGDSAMYLCASSPPTRPDTQYFGPGTRLTVL.

The CDR3 spells CASSTDTGGAVSGYTF. The CDR3 bases are TGTGCCAGCAGTACTGATACAGGGGGCGCAGTGAGTGGCTACACCTTC. This chain connects TRBV28 to TRBJ1-2; 9 nucleotides match TRBD1. Germline CDR1 and CDR2: MDHEN and SYDVKM. CDR3 length equals 16 residues. Trimming removed 5 bases from V and 7 bases from J; junction bases left unmatched: 14.

The DNA of the CDR3 is TGTGCCAGCAGTTTTGGCAGTCCTTCGGGGGGCTACACCTTC. Translated: CASSFGSPSGGYTF. The chain employs TRBV12-3 or TRBV12-4 and TRBJ1-2; D gene ambiguous. With 3 bases removed from V and 8 bases from J, the gap between germline ends came to 16 bases. CDR3 length: 14 amino acids.

The chain's CDR3 is CASSTGHYNEQFF. CDR3 coding DNA: TGTGCCAGCAGCACGGGACACTACAATGAGCAGTTCTTC. V gene TRBV7-8 combines with J gene TRBJ2-1; a weak D match, TRBD1 (6 bases). CDR3 length: 13 amino acids. Per germline, CDR1 SGHVS and CDR2 FQNEAQ. Trimming pared 5 bases from V and 3 bases from J, leaving 8 bases between.

The DNA of the CDR3 is TGTGCCAGCAGCAAGACAGGGGGTGCCGGGGAGCTGTTTTTT. Amino acid sequence: CASSKTGGAGELFF. This rearrangement joins TRBV12-3 or TRBV12-4 to TRBJ2-2; 9 bases match TRBD1. This CDR3 spans 14 amino acids. With 6 bases clipped from V and 6 bases from J, the junction kept 5 bases outside the gene matches.

This clonotype has just a few counts. Compared with germline, one end of the junction differs, possibly owing to a read error. CDR3 residues: CASGRGGTDAQYF. The DNA of the CDR3 is TGTGCCAGCGGCAGAGGGGGTACAGATGCGCAGTATTTT. The rearrangement joins TRBV12-3 or TRBV12-4 to TRBJ2-3, with a possible D match to TRBD1 (6 bases). The CDR3 covers 13 residues.

This clonotype was picked up a small number of times. The rearrangement uses TRBV3-1 and TRBJ2-4, with D possibly called TRBD1 or TRBD2 (5 bases each). Trimming removed 1 base from V and 12 bases from J, with 13 bases in between. In germline, CDR1 is LGHDT, CDR2 YNNKEL (reference sequence). This CDR3 region has 13 residues. This CDR3 is CASSQVPRDPQYF. For the CDR3, the DNA is TGTGCCAGCAGCCAAGTCCCCAGGGACCCTCAGTACTTC.

This clonotype was recorded a few times. The chain uses TRBV6-6 and TRBJ2-5; D gene unclear. The CDR3 is 15 amino acids. Germline V gene data show CDR1 as MNHNY and CDR2 as SVGAGI (reference sequence). The germline V and J ends were trimmed by 7 bases and 1 base, with 16 bases remaining between them. The CDR3 here is CASTQDGNFQETQYF. As DNA, the CDR3 is TGTGCCAGCACCCAGGATGGGAACTTCCAAGAGACCCAGTACTTC.

This sequence joins TRBV3-1 and TRBJ2-5; the D gene is possibly TRBD2 (6 bases). The assigned J gene may be wrong: the sequence end matches TRBJ2-7 better. Germline assignment: CDR1 LGHDT and CDR2 YNNKEL (reference sequence). This CDR3 contains 15 residues. The CDR3 DNA follows: TGTGCCAGCAGCCAAGAGGTGGCGGGATCCTACGAGCAGTACTTC. Its translation: CASSQEVAGSYEQYF.

With regard to this clonotype: A much larger clone differs from this one at a single base, so this may be a read error. The chain couples TRBV6-5 to TRBJ1-1; D is unresolved. CDR1 and CDR2 (germline): MNHEY, SVGAGI. The CDR3 covers 12 residues. The ends were cut back, 6 bases at V and 5 bases at J, with 10 bases in the middle. CDR3 in DNA: TGTGCCAGCAGGTACGGCGGTACTGAAGCTTTCTTT. This encodes CASRYGGTEAFF.

Notes on this clonotype: A single base separates this from a much larger clone, so it may be a read error. The J gene is TRBJ2-7, the V gene TRBV6-6; 10 bases agree with TRBD2. Per germline, CDR1 MNHNY and CDR2 SVGAGI (reference sequence). J was trimmed by 7 bases and V by 6 bases; bases with no gene match: 12. The CDR3 has 15 amino acids. As DNA, the CDR3 is TGTGCCAGCAGCGAACTAGCGGGGAATTACAATGAGCAGTACTTC. Residues: CASSELAGNYNEQYF.